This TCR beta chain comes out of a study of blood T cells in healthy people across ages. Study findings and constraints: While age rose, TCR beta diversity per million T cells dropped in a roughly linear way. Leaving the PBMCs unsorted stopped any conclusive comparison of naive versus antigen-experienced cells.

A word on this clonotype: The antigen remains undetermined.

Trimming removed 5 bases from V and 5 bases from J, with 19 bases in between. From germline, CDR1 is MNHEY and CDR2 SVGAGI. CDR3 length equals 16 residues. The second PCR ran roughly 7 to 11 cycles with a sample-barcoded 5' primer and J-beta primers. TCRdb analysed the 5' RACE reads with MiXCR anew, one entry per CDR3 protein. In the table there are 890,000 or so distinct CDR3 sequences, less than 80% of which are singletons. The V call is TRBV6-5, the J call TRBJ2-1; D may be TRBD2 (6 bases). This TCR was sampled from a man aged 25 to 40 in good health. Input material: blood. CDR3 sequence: CASSLYAAGRHNEQFF. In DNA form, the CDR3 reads TGTGCCAGCAGTCTCTACGCGGCGGGGAGACACAATGAGCAGTTCTTC.